Sequencing of this T cell receptor beta chain was carried out in a study of blood T cell repertoires in COVID-19. Measured with immunoSEQ multiplex PCR; TCRdb has only the in-frame clones, and not every one. The table shows 200,000 to 300,000 clones, with roughly 85% occurring only once. The CDR3 has 14 residues. The clonotype originates from a middle-aged man with COVID-19, enrolled during active disease. This chain links TRBV21-1 with TRBJ2-7; no check of the table's D call, TRBD2, against the DNA was made. TRBV21-1 represents a pseudogene. Sequencing input: peripheral blood. The CDR3 loop reads CASTPPGGSYEQYF. Written as DNA, the CDR3 is TGTGCCAGCACCCCCCCGGGGGGGAGCTACGAGCAGTACTTC.